This entry features one T cell receptor beta chain sequence. Its target is not known. This sample was included in a study of beta chain features in type 1 diabetes. Study-wide context: Similarity in age, gender and cell yields was seen between patients and healthy donors. Study-wide findings and caveats: Insertion counts at VDJ junctions were lower in type 1 diabetes patients, who also showed more deletions there.

Expressed TCRB transcripts were sequenced because the entire RNA isolate underwent reverse transcription. TCRdb keeps only in-frame clones here, not all; method: immunoSEQ multiplex PCR. The table lists more than 300,000 clones, around 12% of them singletons. The specimen sequenced was naive CD4+ T cells from blood. The source is a man aged 18-30 years in good health.

The CDR3 is CASSPSWTATPLHF. The CDR3 DNA reads TGTGCCAGCAGCCCATCCTGGACAGCGACACCCCTCCACTTT. The J gene is TRBJ1-6, the V gene TRBV6-5, with D possibly being TRBD1 (6 bases). Germline values: CDR1 MNHEY, CDR2 SVGAGI. The V and J ends lost 6 bases and 11 bases respectively, with 17 bases between them. The CDR3 is 14 residues long.